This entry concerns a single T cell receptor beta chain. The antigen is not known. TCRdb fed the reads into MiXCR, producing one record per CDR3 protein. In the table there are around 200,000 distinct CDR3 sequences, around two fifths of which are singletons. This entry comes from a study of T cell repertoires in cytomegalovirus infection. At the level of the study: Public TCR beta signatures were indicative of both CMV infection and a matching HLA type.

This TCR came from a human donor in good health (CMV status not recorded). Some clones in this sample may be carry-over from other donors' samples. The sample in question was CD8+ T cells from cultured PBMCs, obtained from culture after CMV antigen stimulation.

For the CDR3, the DNA is TGTGCCAGCAGCCCGGACAGCAACACCGGGGAGCTGTTTTTT. Its protein is CASSPDSNTGELFF. The chain recombines TRBV11-3 with TRBJ2-2, with D maybe TRBD1 (6 bases). There are 14 residues in the CDR3. V was shortened by 5 bases and J by 2 bases, with 9 bases between the two germline ends. CDR1 is SGHNT, CDR2 YENEEA, per germline. Using reference TRBV11-3 and TRBJ2-2 for the parts outside the CDR3, the full variable domain is EAGVVQSPRYKIIEKKQPVAFWCNPISGHNTLYWYLQNLGQGPELLIRYENEEAVDDSQLPKDRFSAERLKGVDSTLKIQPAELGDSAVYLCASSPDSNTGELFFGEGSRLTVL.